Below, 21 T cell receptor beta chains from the same sample are listed, as sequenced in a study of T cell responses to AZD1222 COVID-19 vaccine. Generated by immunoSEQ multiplex PCR, the TCRdb table keeps only in-frame clones and is missing some. The table lists 60,000 to 80,000 clones, 65% to 90% of them singletons. The specimen comprised peripheral blood, sampled on day 0 of AZD1222 vaccination. The source is an adult in good health.

This chain connects TRBV12-3 or TRBV12-4 to TRBJ1-1; D gene unclear. Trimming removed 6 bases from V and 5 bases from J, with 7 bases in between. The CDR3 totals 11 residues. The CDR3 loop reads CASSRETEAFF. CDR3 in DNA: TGTGCCAGCAGCCGAGAGACTGAAGCTTTCTTT.

This sequence joins TRBV19 and TRBJ1-2; 7 nucleotides match TRBD1. Trimming at V came to 10 bases and at J to 5 bases, leaving 13 bases not matched to a gene. CDR1 is LNHDA and CDR2 is SQIVND in the germline V gene (reference sequence). The CDR3 sequence is 14 residues long. The CDR3 nucleotides read TGTGCCACCCTGGACCGGGACAGACTTTATGGCTACACCTTC. Protein sequence: CATLDRDRLYGYTF.

The rearrangement joins TRBV19 to TRBJ1-2, with D tentatively TRBD1 (5 bases). The CDR3 runs to 11 residues. Trimming pared 7 bases from V and 8 bases from J, leaving 11 bases between. Germline CDR1 reads LNHDA; CDR2 reads SQIVND (reference sequence). The CDR3 here is CASTPGGGYTF. The CDR3 coding sequence is TGTGCCAGTACTCCGGGGGGAGGCTACACCTTC.

This clone showed up just once. This sequence joins TRBV19 and TRBJ1-5, with 10 nucleotides matching TRBD1. Trimming took 9 bases from V and 6 from J; bases not matched to a gene: 5. The CDR3 extends over 13 amino acids. Germline V lookup: CDR1 LNHDA, CDR2 SQIVND (reference sequence). The CDR3 region has the DNA TGTGCCAGCCGGGACAGGGGCGGTCAGCCCCAGCATTTT. The encoded protein is CASRDRGGQPQHF.

The chain joins TRBV10-2 to TRBJ1-4; 7 nucleotides match TRBD1. The CDR3 contains 16 residues. Germline lookup yields CDR1 WSHSY and CDR2 SAAADI. J was trimmed by 4 bases and V by 6 bases; bases with no gene match: 11. The DNA for the CDR3 is TGCGCCAGCAGGCCGATCGGGACAGCTGATAATGAAAAACTGTTTTTT. This codes for CASRPIGTADNEKLFF.

CDR3 in amino acids: CASSLGTGGSQHEQYF. CDR3 DNA sequence: TGTGCCAGCAGCTTAGGGACAGGGGGATCTCAGCACGAGCAGTACTTC. The chain has TRBV11-3 and TRBJ2-7, with 10 bases identical to TRBD1. The CDR3 consists of 16 residues. CDR1 is SGHNT and CDR2 is YENEEA in the germline V gene. Trimming cost V 1 base and J 5 bases; bases outside gene matches: 8. Full variable domain (outside the CDR3, taken from reference TRBV11-3 and TRBJ2-7): EAGVVQSPRYKIIEKKQPVAFWCNPISGHNTLYWYLQNLGQGPELLIRYENEEAVDDSQLPKDRFSAERLKGVDSTLKIQPAELGDSAVYLCASSLGTGGSQHEQYFGPGTRLTVT.

The chain carries TRBV5-1 and TRBJ2-5; D is possibly TRBD2 (7 bases). Germline CDR1 and CDR2: SGHRS and YFSETQ. The CDR3 length is 13 residues. Trimming took 7 bases from V and 2 from J, leaving 12 bases between them. The CDR3 sequence: CASHRGGQETQYF. The DNA for the CDR3 is TGCGCCAGCCATAGGGGGGGACAAGAGACCCAGTACTTC. Using reference TRBV5-1 and TRBJ2-5 for the parts outside the CDR3, the full variable domain is KAGVTQTPRYLIKTRGQQVTLSCSPISGHRSVSWYQQTPGQGLQFLFEYFSETQRNKGNFPGRFSGRQFSNSRSEMNVSTLELGDSALYLCASHRGGQETQYFGPGTRLLVL.

This rearrangement joins TRBV3-1 (or the pseudogene TRBV3-2) to TRBJ2-1, with D possibly matching TRBD2 (6 bases). In germline, CDR1 is LGHDT, CDR2 YNNKEL (reference sequence). The CDR3 sequence is 15 residues long. V was trimmed by 1 base and J by 7 bases, leaving 14 bases between them. The CDR3 reads CASSQVIVRGNEQFF. CDR3 DNA sequence: TGTGCCAGCAGCCAAGTAATAGTCCGGGGGAATGAGCAGTTCTTC.

This clone was recorded once. The chain employs TRBV5-4 and TRBJ2-3; 16 bases are a match to TRBD2. Trimming removed 4 bases from V and 1 base from J; junction bases left unmatched: 6. The CDR3 has 18 residues. The germline V gene encodes CDR1 SGHNT and CDR2 YYREEE (reference sequence). The CDR3 sequence is CASSTGLAGGPGTDTQYF. CDR3 bases: TGTGCCAGCAGCACGGGACTAGCGGGGGGGCCTGGCACAGATACGCAGTATTTT.

The chain couples TRBV6-1 to TRBJ1-3, with D perhaps TRBD1 (6 bases). The CDR3 spans 17 residues. The V gene lost 0 bases and the J gene lost 7 bases, with 19 bases spanning the gap. Germline CDR1 is MNHNS and CDR2 is SASEGT. DNA of the CDR3: TGTGCCAGCAGTGAAGCGCTTCTGGAGGGGGTGGGGAACACCATATATTTT. It yields the protein CASSEALLEGVGNTIYF.

This chain connects TRBV5-6 to TRBJ1-1; 8 bases align to TRBD1. The length of the CDR3 is 16 residues. Germline CDR1 is SGHDT and CDR2 is YYEEEE. V shed 6 bases, J shed 5 bases, and the junction held 15 bases outside the gene matches. The CDR3, as DNA: TGTGCCAGCAACTATCGGACAGGGAGCCTGGGGACTGAAGCTTTCTTT. Amino acid sequence: CASNYRTGSLGTEAFF.

The gene calls are TRBV29-1 and TRBJ1-6; TRBD1 matches at 8 bases. CDR3 length equals 17 residues. Germline V gene data show CDR1 as SQVTM and CDR2 as ANQGSEA. J was trimmed by 1 base and V by 7 bases; bases with no gene match: 12. The CDR3 loop reads CSAVGQGLRSYNSPLHF. CDR3 DNA: TGCAGCGCCGTAGGACAGGGCCTTAGGTCCTATAATTCACCCCTCCACTTT. The full variable domain, rest sourced from reference TRBV29-1 and TRBJ1-6, is SAVISQKPSRDICQRGTSLTIQCQVDSQVTMMFWYRQQPGQSLTLIATANQGSEATYESGFVIDKFPISRPNLTFSTLTVSNMSPEDSSIYLCSAVGQGLRSYNSPLHFGNGTRLTVT.

This clone was picked up a small number of times. The CDR3 loop reads CASSEASRQGKSPLHF. The CDR3 DNA reads TGTGCCAGCAGTGAAGCTTCAAGACAGGGCAAATCACCCCTCCACTTT. This chain uses TRBV6-1 with TRBJ1-6; 7 bases line up with TRBD1. In germline, CDR1 is MNHNS, CDR2 SASEGT. The CDR3 sequence is 16 residues long. V lost 0 bases and J lost 10; bases outside the gene matches: 9.

The chain combines TRBV9 with TRBJ2-3; TRBD2 might be the D (5 bases). The V and J ends lost 0 bases and 0 bases respectively, with 5 bases between them. The CDR3 covers 14 residues. CDR1 SGDLS and CDR2 YYNGEE come from the germline V gene. The CDR3, as DNA: TGTGCCAGCAGCGTAGGGAGGAGCACAGATACGCAGTATTTT. It is translated as CASSVGRSTDTQYF.

The chain links TRBV6-1 to TRBJ1-2; D is unresolved. CDR1 is MNHNS and CDR2 is SASEGT in the germline V gene. This CDR3 region has 13 residues. Trimming removed 2 bases at V and 8 bases at J, with 12 bases between. The CDR3 spells CASSERQDVGYTF. The CDR3 bases are TGTGCCAGCAGTGAAAGGCAGGATGTGGGCTACACCTTC.

This clone was seen once. V usage is TRBV2 and J usage is TRBJ1-2; D remains ambiguous. Trimming pared 1 base from V and 8 bases from J, leaving 8 bases between. This CDR3 is 12 amino acids long. Looked up from germline, CDR1 is SNHLY and CDR2 is FYNNEI. The CDR3 spells CASSEGPGGYTF. The CDR3 nucleotides are TGTGCCAGCAGTGAAGGTCCGGGGGGCTACACCTTC. Combining the CDR3 with reference TRBV2 and TRBJ1-2 gives the whole variable domain EPEVTQTPSHQVTQMGQEVILRCVPISNHLYFYWYRQILGQKVEFLVSFYNNEISEKSEIFDDQFSVERPDGSNFTLKIRSTKLEDSAMYFCASSEGPGGYTFGSGTRLTVV.

The chain carries TRBV5-1 and TRBJ2-2, with D possibly matching TRBD1 (6 bases). Deletions cut 4 bases from V and 0 bases from J, with 10 bases between. The CDR3 consists of 15 residues. Germline values: CDR1 SGHRS, CDR2 YFSETQ. Here the CDR3 reads CASSQGLTNTGELFF. The CDR3 DNA is TGCGCCAGCAGCCAGGGGCTGACGAACACCGGGGAGCTGTTTTTT. The full variable domain, rest sourced from reference TRBV5-1 and TRBJ2-2, is KAGVTQTPRYLIKTRGQQVTLSCSPISGHRSVSWYQQTPGQGLQFLFEYFSETQRNKGNFPGRFSGRQFSNSRSEMNVSTLELGDSALYLCASSQGLTNTGELFFGEGSRLTVL.

This clone was seen a single time. The rearrangement joins TRBV2 to TRBJ2-7, with D perhaps given as TRBD1 or TRBD2 (5 bases each). This CDR3 has 15 amino acids. Germline CDR1 SNHLY, CDR2 FYNNEI. Trimming removed 6 bases from V and 5 bases from J, with 20 bases in between. The CDR3, as DNA: TGTGCCAGCAGGCCAGACCAAGGAGTGGGGGACGAGCAGTACTTC. This sequence encodes CASRPDQGVGDEQYF.

This chain links TRBV11-2 with TRBJ2-5; perhaps D is TRBD1 or TRBD2 (5 bases each). CDR1 and CDR2 from the germline V gene are SGHAT and FQNNGV. Trimming took 5 bases from V and 1 from J, leaving 8 bases between them. The CDR3 is 13 amino acids. The CDR3 nucleotides are TGTGCCAGCAGCCGGGACGTCCAAGAGACCCAGTACTTC. It translates to CASSRDVQETQYF.

The chain uses TRBV5-1 and TRBJ1-2; a possible D gene is TRBD1 (5 bases). This CDR3 contains 14 residues. Trimming removed 6 bases from V and 2 bases from J, with 14 bases in between. CDR1 and CDR2 (germline): SGHRS, YFSETQ. The CDR3 bases are TGCGCCAGCACCGAGGGACCGCGGAACTATGGCTACACCTTC. Protein product: CASTEGPRNYGYTF.

The chain uses TRBV5-1 and TRBJ2-2, with D possibly called TRBD1 or TRBD2 (6 bases each). This CDR3 has 14 amino acids. The germline CDR1 and CDR2 sequences are SGHRS and YFSETQ. V lost 0 bases, J lost 6 bases, and 9 bases lay in between. This CDR3 reads CASSLAGGAGELFF. The CDR3 DNA reads as TGCGCCAGCAGCTTGGCCGGGGGCGCCGGGGAGCTGTTTTTT.